The T cell receptor (beta chain) described here comes from a study of CD8 T cells in ankylosing spondylitis. Study results and caveats: Within ankylosing spondylitis blood, a TCR beta motif made up of seven to nine highly homologous variants appeared to be characteristic.

CDR1 is MNHNS, CDR2 SASEGT, per germline. The J segment lost 3 bases and the V segment lost 5 bases, leaving 11 bases of the junction unmatched. There are 17 residues in the CDR3. Making use of molecular barcodes, quantitative 5'-RACE generated TCR beta libraries. TCRdb called the 5' RACE reads again in MiXCR, with one record for every CDR3 protein. The data show about 540,000 distinct CDR3 sequences, roughly 13% seen once. Remarks on this clonotype: The antigen remains unidentified.

The clonotype comes from a male donor with ankylosing spondylitis. The sequenced sample consisted of blood, either unsorted or a sorted T cell fraction (not recorded which). The chain couples TRBV6-1 to TRBJ2-7, with TRBD1 matching over 12 bases. The CDR3 coding sequence is TGTGCCAGCAGTCCCGGGACAGGGGGCTTCCGAGACTACGAGCAGTACGTC. Translation: CASSPGTGGFRDYEQYV.